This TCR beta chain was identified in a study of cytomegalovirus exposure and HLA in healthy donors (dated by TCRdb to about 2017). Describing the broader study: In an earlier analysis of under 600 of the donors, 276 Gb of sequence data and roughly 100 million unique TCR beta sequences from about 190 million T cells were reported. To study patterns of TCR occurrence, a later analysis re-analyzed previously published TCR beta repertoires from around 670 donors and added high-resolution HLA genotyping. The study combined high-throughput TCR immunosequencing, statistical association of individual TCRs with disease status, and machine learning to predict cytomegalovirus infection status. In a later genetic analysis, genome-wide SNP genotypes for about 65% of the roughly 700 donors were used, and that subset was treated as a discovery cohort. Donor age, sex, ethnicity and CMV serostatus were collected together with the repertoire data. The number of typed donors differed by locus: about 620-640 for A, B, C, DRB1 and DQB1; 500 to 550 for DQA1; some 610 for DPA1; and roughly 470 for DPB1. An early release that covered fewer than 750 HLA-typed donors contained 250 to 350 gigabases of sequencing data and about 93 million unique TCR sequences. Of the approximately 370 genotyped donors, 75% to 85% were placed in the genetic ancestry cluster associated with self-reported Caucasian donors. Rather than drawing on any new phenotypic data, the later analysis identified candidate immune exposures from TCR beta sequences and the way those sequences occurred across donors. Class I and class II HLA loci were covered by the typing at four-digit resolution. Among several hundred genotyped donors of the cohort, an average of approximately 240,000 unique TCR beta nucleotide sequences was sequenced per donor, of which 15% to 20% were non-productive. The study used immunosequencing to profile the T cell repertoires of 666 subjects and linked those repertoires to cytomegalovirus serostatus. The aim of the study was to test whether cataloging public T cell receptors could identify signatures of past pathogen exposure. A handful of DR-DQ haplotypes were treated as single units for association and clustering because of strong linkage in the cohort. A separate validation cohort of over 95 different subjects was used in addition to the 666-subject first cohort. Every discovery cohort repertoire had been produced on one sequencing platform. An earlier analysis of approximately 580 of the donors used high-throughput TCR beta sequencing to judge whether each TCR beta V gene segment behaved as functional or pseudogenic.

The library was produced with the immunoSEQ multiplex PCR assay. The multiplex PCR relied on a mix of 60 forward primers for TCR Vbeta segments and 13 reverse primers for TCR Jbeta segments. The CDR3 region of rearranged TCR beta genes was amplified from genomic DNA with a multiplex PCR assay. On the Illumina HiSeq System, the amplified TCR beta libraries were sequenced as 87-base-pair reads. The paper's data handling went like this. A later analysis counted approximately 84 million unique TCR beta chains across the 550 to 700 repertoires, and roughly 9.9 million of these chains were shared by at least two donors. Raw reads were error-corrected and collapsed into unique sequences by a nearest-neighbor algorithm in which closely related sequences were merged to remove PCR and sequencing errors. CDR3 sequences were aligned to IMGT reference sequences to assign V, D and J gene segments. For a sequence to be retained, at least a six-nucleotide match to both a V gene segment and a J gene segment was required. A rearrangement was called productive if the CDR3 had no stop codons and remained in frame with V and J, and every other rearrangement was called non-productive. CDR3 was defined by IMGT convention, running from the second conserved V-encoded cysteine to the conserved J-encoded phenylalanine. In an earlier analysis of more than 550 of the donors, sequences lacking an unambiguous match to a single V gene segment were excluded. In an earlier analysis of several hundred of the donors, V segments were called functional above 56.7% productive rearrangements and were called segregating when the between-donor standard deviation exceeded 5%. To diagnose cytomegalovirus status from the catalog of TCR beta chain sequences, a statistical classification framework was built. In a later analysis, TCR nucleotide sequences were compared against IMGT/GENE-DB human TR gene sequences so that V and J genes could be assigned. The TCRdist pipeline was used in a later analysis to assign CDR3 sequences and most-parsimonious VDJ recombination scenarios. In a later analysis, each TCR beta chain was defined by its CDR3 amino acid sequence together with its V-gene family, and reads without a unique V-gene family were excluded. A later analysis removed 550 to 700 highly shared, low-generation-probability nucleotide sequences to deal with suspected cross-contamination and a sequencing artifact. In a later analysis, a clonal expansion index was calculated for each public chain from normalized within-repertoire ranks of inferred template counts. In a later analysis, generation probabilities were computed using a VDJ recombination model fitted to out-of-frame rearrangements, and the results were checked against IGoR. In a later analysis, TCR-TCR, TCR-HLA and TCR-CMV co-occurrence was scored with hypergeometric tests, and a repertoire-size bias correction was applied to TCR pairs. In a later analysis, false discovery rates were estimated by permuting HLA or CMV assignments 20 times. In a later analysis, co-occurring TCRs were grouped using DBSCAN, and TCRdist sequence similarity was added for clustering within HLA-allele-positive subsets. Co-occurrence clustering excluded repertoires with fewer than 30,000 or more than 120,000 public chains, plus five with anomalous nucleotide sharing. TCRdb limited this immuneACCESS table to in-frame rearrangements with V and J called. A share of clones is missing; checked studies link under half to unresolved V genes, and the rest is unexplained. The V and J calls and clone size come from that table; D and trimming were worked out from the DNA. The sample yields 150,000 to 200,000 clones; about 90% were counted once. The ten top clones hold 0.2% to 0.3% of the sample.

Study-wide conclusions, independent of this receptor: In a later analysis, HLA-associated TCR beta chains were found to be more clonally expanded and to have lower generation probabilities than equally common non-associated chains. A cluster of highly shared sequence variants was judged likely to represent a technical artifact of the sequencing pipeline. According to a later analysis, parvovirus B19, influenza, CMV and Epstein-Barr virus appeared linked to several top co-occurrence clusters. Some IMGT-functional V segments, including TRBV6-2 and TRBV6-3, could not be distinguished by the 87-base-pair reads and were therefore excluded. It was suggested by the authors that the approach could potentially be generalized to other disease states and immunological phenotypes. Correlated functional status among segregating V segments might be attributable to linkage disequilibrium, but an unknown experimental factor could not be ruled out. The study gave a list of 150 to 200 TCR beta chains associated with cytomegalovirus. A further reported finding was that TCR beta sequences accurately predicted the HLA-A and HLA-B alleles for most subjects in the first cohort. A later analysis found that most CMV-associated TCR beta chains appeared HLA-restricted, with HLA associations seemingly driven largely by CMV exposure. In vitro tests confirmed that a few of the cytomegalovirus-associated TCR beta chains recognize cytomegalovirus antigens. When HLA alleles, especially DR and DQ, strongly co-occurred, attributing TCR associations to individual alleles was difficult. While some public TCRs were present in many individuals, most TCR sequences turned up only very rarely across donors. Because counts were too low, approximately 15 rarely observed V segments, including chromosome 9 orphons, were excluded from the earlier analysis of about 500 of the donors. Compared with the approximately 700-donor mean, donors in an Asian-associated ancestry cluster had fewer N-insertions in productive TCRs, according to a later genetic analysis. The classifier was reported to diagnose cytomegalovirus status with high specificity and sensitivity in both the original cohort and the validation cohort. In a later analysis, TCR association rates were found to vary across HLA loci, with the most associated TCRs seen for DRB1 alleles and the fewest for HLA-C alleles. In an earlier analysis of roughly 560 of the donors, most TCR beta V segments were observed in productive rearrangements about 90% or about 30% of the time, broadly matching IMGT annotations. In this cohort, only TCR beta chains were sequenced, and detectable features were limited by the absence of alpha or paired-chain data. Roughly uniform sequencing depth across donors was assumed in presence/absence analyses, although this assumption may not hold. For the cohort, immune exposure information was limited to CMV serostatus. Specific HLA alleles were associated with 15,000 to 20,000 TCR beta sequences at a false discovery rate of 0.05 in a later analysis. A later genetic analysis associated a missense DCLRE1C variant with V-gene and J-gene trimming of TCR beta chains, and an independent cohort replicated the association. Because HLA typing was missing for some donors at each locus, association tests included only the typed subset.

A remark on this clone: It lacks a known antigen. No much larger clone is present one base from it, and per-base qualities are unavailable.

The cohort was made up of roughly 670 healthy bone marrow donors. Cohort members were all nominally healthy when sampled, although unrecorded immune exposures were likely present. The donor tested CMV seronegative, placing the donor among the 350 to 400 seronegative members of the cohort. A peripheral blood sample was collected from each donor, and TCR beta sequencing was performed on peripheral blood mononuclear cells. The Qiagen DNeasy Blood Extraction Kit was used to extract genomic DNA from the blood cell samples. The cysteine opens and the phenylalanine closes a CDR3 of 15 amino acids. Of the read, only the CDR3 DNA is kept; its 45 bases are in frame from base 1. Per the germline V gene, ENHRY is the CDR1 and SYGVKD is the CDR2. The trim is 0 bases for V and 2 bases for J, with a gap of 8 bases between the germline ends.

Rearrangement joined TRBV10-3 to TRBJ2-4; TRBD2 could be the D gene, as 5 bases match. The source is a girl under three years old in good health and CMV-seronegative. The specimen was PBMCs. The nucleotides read TGTGCCATCAGTGAGTCAGGGAGTACCAAAAACATTCAGTACTTC. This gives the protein CAISESGSTKNIQYF.